The T cell receptor beta chain described here comes from a study of a mutant IDH1 vaccine in newly diagnosed glioma. Study as a whole: Earlier therapy was either radiotherapy, temozolomide, or both, and most got both.

On this clone itself: The antigen is not known.

Time point noted: week 5, during vaccination. Vaccination used 300 ug of mutant IDH1 20-mer peptide per dose, with topical imiquimod. Germline lookup yields CDR1 SEHNR and CDR2 FQNEAQ (reference sequence). The V end lost 5 bases, the J end lost 6 bases, and 7 bases lay between the germline ends. This CDR3 contains 11 residues. Libraries were prepared by immunoSEQ multiplex PCR; TCRdb keeps only in-frame clonotypes and omits some of them. Of roughly 72,000 clones listed, 75% to 95% are singletons. Sequencing used PBMCs, obtained from a glioma patient whose treatment included an IDH1 peptide vaccine. The gene calls are TRBV7-9 and TRBJ1-2; D gene uncertain. The receptor was isolated from a woman in her forties or fifties with glioma. The DNA of the CDR3 is TGTGCCAGCAGCACGGGAGATGGCTACACCTTC. Protein sequence: CASSTGDGYTF.